This note documents a single TCR beta chain sequence. Its target is not known. The data originate from a study of shared clonotypes between healthy human individuals. V trimming: 6 bases; J trimming: 0 bases; junction bases outside the gene matches: 10. The CDR3 totals 17 residues. The germline CDR1 and CDR2 sequences are MDHEN and SYDVKM. Assay used: immunoSEQ multiplex PCR; TCRdb lists only in-frame clones, some missing. The data hold some 580,000 clones, with 95% to 98% observed a single time. Findings of the study overall: The donor pool, a small one, limited the genetic and exposure-history diversity represented. A reduction in generation probabilities was seen for non-shared clonotypes relative to those shared by all four donors.

CD4+ cells underwent separation, giving CD45RA+ naive and CD45RA-negative memory subsets. This rearrangement joins TRBV28 to TRBJ2-2; 7 positions agree with TRBD2. This receptor was taken from a young woman in good health. Input material: naive CD4+ T cells sorted from blood. Regarding subset: CD45RA+ positively selected. DNA of the CDR3: TGTGCCAGCAGATCCTCTCCGGGGACTACGAACACCGGGGAGCTGTTTTTT. It is translated as CASRSSPGTTNTGELFF.